Listed here is a single TCR beta chain. Original processing methods: Estimation of nucleated cell counts was performed using reference gene primer amplification. The method was immunoSEQ multiplex PCR; TCRdb's version includes in-frame clones alone and lacks a portion of them. D and trimming were read from the DNA, whereas the V and J calls and clone size are those reported in that table. The sample records approximately 35,000 clones, approximately 85% being singletons. These data belong to a study of blood T cell repertoires in COVID-19. Study information: Acute and convalescent COVID-19 samples came from the United States, Italy and Spain. Sample material is recorded as cDNA or gDNA derived from T cells, B-cell-depleted T cells, or PBMCs.

The germline gives CDR1 MNHEY, CDR2 SMNVEV (reference sequence). V shed 5 bases and J 4 bases; nucleotides not matched to a gene: 16. The CDR3 loop spans 17 amino acids. The sequenced sample was peripheral blood. This TCR was sampled from a man in his sixties with active COVID-19. The V and J genes are TRBV27 and TRBJ1-2; 7 nucleotides agree with TRBD1. The DNA of the CDR3 is TGTGCCAGCAGTCCGGAGCTTCAGGACAGGACGACCTATGGCTACACCTTC. The encoded protein is CASSPELQDRTTYGYTF.